These T cell receptor beta chains were read from a single sample in a study of blood T cells in healthy people across ages. TCRdb ran MiXCR on the 5' RACE reads and lists one entry per CDR3 protein. The table includes 800,000 to 1,300,000 distinct CDR3 sequences, under 30% detected once. In addition, the sample was reused for a study of T cells of mothers and their children.

The sample taken for sequencing was blood. These receptors were taken from a girl aged 2 to 9 in good health. Both conserved end residues are part of each CDR3. Each record gives: D gene, J gene, clone size, V gene, CDR3 DNA, CDR3 protein. D genes are given only for firm matches. Clone size, where shown, is once, few, many, or a class for clones that have expanded.

d_call: TRBD2
j_call: TRBJ2-1
clone_size: few
v_call: TRBV10-1
cdr3_nt: TGCGCCACCGGACTAGCGGGAGAGAGTGAGCAGTTCTTC
cdr3_aa: CATGLAGESEQFF

d_call: TRBD2
j_call: TRBJ2-5
clone_size: few
v_call: TRBV5-1
cdr3_nt: TGCGCCAGCAGCTGGGGACTAGCGGAAGAGACCCAGTACTTC
cdr3_aa: CASSWGLAEETQYF

d_call: .
j_call: TRBJ1-1
clone_size: few
v_call: TRBV6-2/TRBV6-3
cdr3_nt: TGTGCCAGCAGCCAACAGAAATTCGAAGCTTTCTTT
cdr3_aa: CASSQQKFEAFF

d_call: TRBD2
j_call: TRBJ2-2
clone_size: .
v_call: TRBV29-1
cdr3_nt: TGCGGGGGACTATTGAACACCGGGGGGCTGTTTTTT
cdr3_aa: CGGLLNTGGLFF

d_call: .
j_call: TRBJ2-3
clone_size: .
v_call: TRBV5-1
cdr3_nt: TGCGCCAGCAGCTTTAACGAGCGGAACACAGATACGCAGTATTTT
cdr3_aa: CASSFNERNTDTQYF

d_call: .
j_call: TRBJ1-1
clone_size: few
v_call: TRBV6-4
cdr3_nt: TGTGCCAGCAGTGACTCGCCGGGGGTCACTGAAGCTTTCTTT
cdr3_aa: CASSDSPGVTEAFF

d_call: TRBD1
j_call: TRBJ1-2
clone_size: .
v_call: TRBV7-2
cdr3_nt: TGTGCCAGCAGTTCATTAGGGGGGGACAGGATCGACTATGGCTACACCTTC
cdr3_aa: CASSSLGGDRIDYGYTF

d_call: .
j_call: TRBJ1-2
clone_size: .
v_call: TRBV6-1
cdr3_nt: TGTGCCAGCAGTGAATTTCAGGGAGTCTATGGCTACACCTTC
cdr3_aa: CASSEFQGVYGYTF

d_call: TRBD2
j_call: TRBJ2-1
clone_size: few
v_call: TRBV2
cdr3_nt: TGTGCCAGCAGAGTTAGCGGGAGCTCCTACAATGAGCAGTTCTTC
cdr3_aa: CASRVSGSSYNEQFF

d_call: TRBD1
j_call: TRBJ1-2
clone_size: few
v_call: TRBV29-1
cdr3_nt: TGCAGCGTTGTACAGGGGAGTAACGATGGCTACACCTTC
cdr3_aa: CSVVQGSNDGYTF

d_call: .
j_call: TRBJ2-3
clone_size: .
v_call: TRBV7-2
cdr3_nt: TGTGCCAGCAGCTCCTCACTGAGCACAGATACGCAGTATTTT
cdr3_aa: CASSSSLSTDTQYF

d_call: TRBD2
j_call: TRBJ2-1
clone_size: .
v_call: TRBV14
cdr3_nt: TGTGCCAGCAGCCAAGACGGGCGTCGGGCTAGCGGGAGGGCCACTGAGCAGTTCTTC
cdr3_aa: CASSQDGRRASGRATEQFF

d_call: .
j_call: TRBJ2-6
clone_size: few
v_call: TRBV10-3
cdr3_nt: TGTGCCATCAGTGAGCCCCTCTCTGGGGCCAACGTCCTGACTTTC
cdr3_aa: CAISEPLSGANVLTF

d_call: .
j_call: TRBJ1-1
clone_size: .
v_call: TRBV29-1
cdr3_nt: TGCAGCGTGGGGACGCACCTGGACACTGAAGCTTTCTTT
cdr3_aa: CSVGTHLDTEAFF

d_call: .
j_call: TRBJ1-1
clone_size: once
v_call: TRBV6-1
cdr3_nt: TGTGCCAGCAGGCGGGACGGGGAGGCTGAAGCTTTCTTT
cdr3_aa: CASRRDGEAEAFF

d_call: .
j_call: TRBJ1-4
clone_size: .
v_call: TRBV7-2
cdr3_nt: TGTGCCGGCAGCCGTGGGATGGATGAAAAACTGTTTTTT
cdr3_aa: CAGSRGMDEKLFF

d_call: .
j_call: TRBJ2-7
clone_size: few
v_call: TRBV27
cdr3_nt: TGTGCCAGCAGTTTATCGATACGGCACGAGCAGTACTTC
cdr3_aa: CASSLSIRHEQYF

d_call: .
j_call: TRBJ2-7
clone_size: few
v_call: TRBV27
cdr3_nt: TGTGCCAGCAGTAGTACAAGGGAACCCTCCTACGAGCAGTACTTC
cdr3_aa: CASSSTREPSYEQYF

d_call: .
j_call: TRBJ2-1
clone_size: few
v_call: TRBV11-2
cdr3_nt: TGTGCCAGCAGCTCTACTACAGGGGGTCGGCTAGCGGGGTTCTCATCCTACAATGAGCAGTTCTTC
cdr3_aa: CASSSTTGGRLAGFSSYNEQFF

d_call: .
j_call: TRBJ2-4
clone_size: few
v_call: TRBV4-3
cdr3_nt: TGCGCCAGCAGCCAAGATCACAGCAAAAACATTCAGTACTTC
cdr3_aa: CASSQDHSKNIQYF

d_call: .
j_call: TRBJ1-5
clone_size: .
v_call: TRBV28
cdr3_nt: TGTGCCAGCAGTTTAGGGACCCAAAATCAGCCCCAGCATTTT
cdr3_aa: CASSLGTQNQPQHF

d_call: .
j_call: TRBJ2-2
clone_size: once
v_call: TRBV5-1
cdr3_nt: TGCGCCAGCAGCCCCCAATGGACGAACACCGGGGAGCTGGTTTTT
cdr3_aa: CASSPQWTNTGELVF

d_call: .
j_call: TRBJ2-7
clone_size: .
v_call: TRBV5-1
cdr3_nt: TGCGCCAGCAGCTTGGAGCTCCGCCCGGCCGAGCAGTACTTC
cdr3_aa: CASSLELRPAEQYF

d_call: TRBD2
j_call: TRBJ2-1
clone_size: .
v_call: TRBV20-1
cdr3_nt: TGCAGTGCTAGAGTCGCGGGACTAGCAAGCAATGAGCAGTTCTTC
cdr3_aa: CSARVAGLASNEQFF

d_call: .
j_call: TRBJ2-3
clone_size: few
v_call: TRBV5-1
cdr3_nt: TGCGCCAGCAGCTTGTCCCCAGCCACAGATACGCAGTATTTT
cdr3_aa: CASSLSPATDTQYF

d_call: .
j_call: TRBJ2-3
clone_size: .
v_call: TRBV5-5
cdr3_nt: TGTGCCAGCAGTCCGTGGGGCAGGCGCACAGATACGCAGTATTTT
cdr3_aa: CASSPWGRRTDTQYF

d_call: .
j_call: TRBJ2-3
clone_size: .
v_call: TRBV7-2
cdr3_nt: TGTGCCAGCAACTTAGACTTGTCCCCCACAGATACGCAGTATTTT
cdr3_aa: CASNLDLSPTDTQYF

d_call: .
j_call: TRBJ2-2
clone_size: .
v_call: TRBV27
cdr3_nt: TGTGCCAGCAGTTGGTCGGGGGTCTTCACCGGGGAGCTGTTTTTT
cdr3_aa: CASSWSGVFTGELFF

d_call: .
j_call: TRBJ1-4
clone_size: once
v_call: TRBV7-9
cdr3_nt: TGTGCCAGCAGCTTTTCCACCGAATCTACTGAAAAACTGTTTTTT
cdr3_aa: CASSFSTESTEKLFF

d_call: .
j_call: TRBJ1-6
clone_size: few
v_call: TRBV28
cdr3_nt: TGTGCCAGCAGAGACCCGCAGGACGGTTCACCCCTCCACTTT
cdr3_aa: CASRDPQDGSPLHF

d_call: .
j_call: TRBJ1-2
clone_size: .
v_call: TRBV5-5
cdr3_nt: TGTGCCAGCAGCTTGGGGCCGGGTATCTCTGGCTACACCTTC
cdr3_aa: CASSLGPGISGYTF

d_call: TRBD1
j_call: TRBJ2-1
clone_size: few
v_call: TRBV12-3/TRBV12-4
cdr3_nt: TGTGCCAGCAGTTTCGATCACAGGGGTTCCTACAATGAGCAGTTCTTC
cdr3_aa: CASSFDHRGSYNEQFF

d_call: .
j_call: TRBJ2-7
clone_size: .
v_call: TRBV20-1
cdr3_nt: TGCAGTGCTAGACTTCGCGGGCGCATTTACGAGCAGTACTTC
cdr3_aa: CSARLRGRIYEQYF

d_call: TRBD2
j_call: TRBJ2-1
clone_size: few
v_call: TRBV7-3
cdr3_nt: TGTGCCAGCAGCTCAATTGGGGGGAGGGCCGGGTCCGATGAGCAGTTCTTC
cdr3_aa: CASSSIGGRAGSDEQFF

d_call: .
j_call: TRBJ2-1
clone_size: .
v_call: TRBV29-1
cdr3_nt: TGCAGCGTTGAAGGAACGGCCCTAGGGTCCTACAATGAGCAGTTCTTC
cdr3_aa: CSVEGTALGSYNEQFF

d_call: .
j_call: TRBJ2-1
clone_size: .
v_call: TRBV28
cdr3_nt: TGTGCCAGCAGCGTGGCCCCCCCCAATGAGCAGTTCTTC
cdr3_aa: CASSVAPPNEQFF

d_call: .
j_call: TRBJ1-3
clone_size: few
v_call: TRBV7-3
cdr3_nt: TGTGCCAGCAGCTTCAGACAAGGGGCTGGAAACACCATATATTTT
cdr3_aa: CASSFRQGAGNTIYF

d_call: TRBD1
j_call: TRBJ2-1
clone_size: .
v_call: TRBV9
cdr3_nt: TGTGCCAGCAGCGCTCCCCTGGGGCAGGGGGCATTTTATGAGCAGTTCTTC
cdr3_aa: CASSAPLGQGAFYEQFF

d_call: TRBD1
j_call: TRBJ1-2
clone_size: few
v_call: TRBV28
cdr3_nt: TGTGCCAGCAGTCCCACGGTCAGGGGGTACTATGGCTACACCTTC
cdr3_aa: CASSPTVRGYYGYTF

d_call: TRBD2
j_call: TRBJ2-1
clone_size: few
v_call: TRBV29-1
cdr3_nt: TGCAGCGCTGGGGGGGCTAGCGGGAACCCCTACAATGAGCAGTTCTTC
cdr3_aa: CSAGGASGNPYNEQFF

d_call: TRBD1
j_call: TRBJ1-2
clone_size: few
v_call: TRBV20-1
cdr3_nt: TGCAGTGCTATAGGGGGGGGCAGGGGGCTTGGCTACACCTTC
cdr3_aa: CSAIGGGRGLGYTF

d_call: .
j_call: TRBJ2-2
clone_size: few
v_call: TRBV25-1
cdr3_nt: TGTGCCAGCAGTTATGGAACCCATAACACCGGGGAGCTGTTTTTT
cdr3_aa: CASSYGTHNTGELFF

d_call: TRBD1
j_call: TRBJ1-2
clone_size: .
v_call: TRBV25-1
cdr3_nt: TGTGCCACCGAAGGACAGGGGAGTGGCTACACCTTC
cdr3_aa: CATEGQGSGYTF

d_call: .
j_call: TRBJ2-5
clone_size: few
v_call: TRBV21-1
cdr3_nt: TGTGCCAGCAGCAAAAATCCCCCGCAAAAGACCCAGTACTTC
cdr3_aa: CASSKNPPQKTQYF

d_call: TRBD2
j_call: TRBJ2-3
clone_size: .
v_call: TRBV20-1
cdr3_nt: TGCAGTGCTAGGAACCAGCGGGGTAGCACAGATACGCAGTATTTT
cdr3_aa: CSARNQRGSTDTQYF

d_call: .
j_call: TRBJ1-2
clone_size: .
v_call: TRBV12-3/TRBV12-4
cdr3_nt: TGTGCCAGCAGTTTTGGGTATTTGAACTATGGCTACACCTTC
cdr3_aa: CASSFGYLNYGYTF

d_call: .
j_call: TRBJ1-6
clone_size: few
v_call: TRBV3-1
cdr3_nt: TGTGCCAGCAGCCAAGGGCGGTTGGGAAATTCACCCCTCCACTTT
cdr3_aa: CASSQGRLGNSPLHF

d_call: TRBD2
j_call: TRBJ2-3
clone_size: few
v_call: TRBV29-1
cdr3_nt: TGCAGCGTTATTTGGCGGGAGGGCACAGATACGCAGTATTTT
cdr3_aa: CSVIWREGTDTQYF

d_call: .
j_call: TRBJ2-7
clone_size: few
v_call: TRBV4-3
cdr3_nt: TGCGCCAGCAGCCAAGATAGCGGAGACCCCTACGAGCAGTACTTC
cdr3_aa: CASSQDSGDPYEQYF

d_call: TRBD1
j_call: TRBJ1-2
clone_size: few
v_call: TRBV7-2
cdr3_nt: TGTGCCAGCAGCTTAGAGGGACAGGCCCACTATGGCTACACCTTC
cdr3_aa: CASSLEGQAHYGYTF

d_call: .
j_call: TRBJ2-7
clone_size: .
v_call: TRBV4-3
cdr3_nt: TGCGCCAGCAGCCAAGGATCGCGGGACCACGAGCAGTACTTC
cdr3_aa: CASSQGSRDHEQYF

d_call: .
j_call: TRBJ2-1
clone_size: few
v_call: TRBV6-1
cdr3_nt: TGTGCCAGCAGCCGGGGTACGGGAGCCTCCTACAATGAGCAGTTCTTC
cdr3_aa: CASSRGTGASYNEQFF

d_call: TRBD2
j_call: TRBJ2-1
clone_size: few
v_call: TRBV4-1
cdr3_nt: TGCGCCAGCAGCCAAGAAGCAAGCGGGAGGGCAAACAATGAGCAGTTCTTC
cdr3_aa: CASSQEASGRANNEQFF

d_call: .
j_call: TRBJ2-1
clone_size: .
v_call: TRBV7-3
cdr3_nt: TGTGCCAGCAGCTTAAACGGGGGTTCATTCGATGAGCAGTTCTTC
cdr3_aa: CASSLNGGSFDEQFF

d_call: .
j_call: TRBJ2-2
clone_size: .
v_call: TRBV24-1
cdr3_nt: TGTGCCGCCGGGCAAAGGACAGACACCGGGGAGCTGTTTTTT
cdr3_aa: CAAGQRTDTGELFF

d_call: .
j_call: TRBJ2-5
clone_size: .
v_call: TRBV7-9
cdr3_nt: TGTGCCAGCAGCTTAGCGCTCGAGCCTGGGGAGACCCAGTACTTC
cdr3_aa: CASSLALEPGETQYF

d_call: .
j_call: TRBJ1-1
clone_size: once
v_call: TRBV29-1
cdr3_nt: TGCAGCGGAGGACAGCTTGAAGCTTTCTTT
cdr3_aa: CSGGQLEAFF

d_call: .
j_call: TRBJ2-5
clone_size: .
v_call: TRBV10-3
cdr3_nt: TGTGCCATCCGTTCCAGCGTAGGGGCTCTCCAAGAGACCCAGTACTTC
cdr3_aa: CAIRSSVGALQETQYF

d_call: .
j_call: TRBJ2-1
clone_size: .
v_call: TRBV7-9
cdr3_nt: TGTGCCAGCAGCGAGGGTTGGGGTGAGCAGTTCTTC
cdr3_aa: CASSEGWGEQFF